This T cell receptor beta chain was sequenced in a study of technical replicates of blood from several donors (TCRdb year 2017). The CDR3 runs 15 residues from the cysteine to the phenylalanine. Kept here is only the CDR3 DNA, which spans 45 bases and is read in frame from base 1. V drops 2 bases and J drops 8 bases, leaving 15 bases in between. The germline V gene specifies MNHEY as CDR1 and SVGAGI as CDR2. Remarks on this clone: Its cognate antigen has yet to be identified. The record has no base qualities; no much larger clone is one base away.

Libraries were constructed by the immunoSEQ multiplex PCR assay. TCRdb carries this immuneACCESS record with in-frame sequences only. Its versions omit some clonotypes, under half of them owing to an unresolved V gene in the studies checked, with the rest unexplained. A total of 60,000 to 90,000 clones appear in this sample, nearly 98% of them only once. Under 0.3% of the sample is in the top ten clones. This sequence originates from a human donor in good health. The V and J segments used are TRBV6-5 and TRBJ1-4, with a weak D call of TRBD1 (6 bases match). The sequencing sample was made of T cells isolated from PBMCs. The CDR3 region has the sequence CASSYTGRGGEKLFF. The DNA reads TGTGCCAGCAGTTACACGGGCAGGGGAGGGGAAAAACTGTTTTTT.